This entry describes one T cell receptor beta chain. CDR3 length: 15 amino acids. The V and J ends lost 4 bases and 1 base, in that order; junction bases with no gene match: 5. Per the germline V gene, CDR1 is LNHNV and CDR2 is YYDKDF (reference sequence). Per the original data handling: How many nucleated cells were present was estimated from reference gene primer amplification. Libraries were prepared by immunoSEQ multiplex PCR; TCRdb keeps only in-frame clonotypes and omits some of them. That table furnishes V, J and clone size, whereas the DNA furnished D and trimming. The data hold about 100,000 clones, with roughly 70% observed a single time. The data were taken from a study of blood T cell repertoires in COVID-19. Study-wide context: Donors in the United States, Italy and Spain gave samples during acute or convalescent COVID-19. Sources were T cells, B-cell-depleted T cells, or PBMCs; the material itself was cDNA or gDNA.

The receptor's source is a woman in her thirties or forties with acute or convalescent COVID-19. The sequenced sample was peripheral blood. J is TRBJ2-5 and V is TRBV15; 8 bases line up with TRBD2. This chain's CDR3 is CATSIGTSSQETQYF. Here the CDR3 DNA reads TGTGCCACCAGCATTGGGACTAGTTCCCAAGAGACCCAGTACTTC.